This TCR beta chain was documented in a study of vaccination and CD4 T cells after COVID-19. Study-wide background: Six males and four females, two Hispanic, made up the convalescents.

Worth noting for this clonotype: Its cognate antigen is unknown.

General study points: Among reactive clones from convalescent patients, a median roughly 86% appeared only post-vaccination.

This CDR3 spans 16 amino acids. Trimming took 5 bases from V and 7 from J, leaving 21 bases between them. Germline assignment: CDR1 LNHDA and CDR2 SQIVND (reference sequence). The Oncomine TCR Beta short-read assay was applied to DNA of cultured CD4+ T cells. TCRdb re-called the PCR reads with MiXCR, one entry per CDR3 protein. Among some 9,500 distinct CDR3 sequences listed, roughly 34% were seen once. Treatment noted: approximately 9-day PBMC culture with coronavirus spike peptide pools or control peptides (ViraFEST assay). First, ViraFEST expanded antigen-specific T cells with peptide pools, and next it sequenced the TCRs. Researchers reported culturing 2 million or so PBMCs per well with about 10 IU/ml IL-2 and 10 ug/ml peptide pools.

The V call is TRBV19, the J call TRBJ1-5; D is ambiguous. The sequenced sample consisted of CD4+ T cells from blood, cultured in vitro. This TCR came from a human donor who had recovered from COVID-19. The chain's CDR3 is CASSLRAGSSGQPQHF. The CDR3 DNA reads TGTGCCAGTAGTCTTAGGGCCGGGTCCTCTGGGCAGCCCCAGCATTTT.